These T cell receptor beta chains were read from a single sample in a study of T cells in Graves' hyperthyroidism and ophthalmopathy. Via MiXCR, TCRdb re-called the multiplex PCR reads, giving one row per CDR3 protein. The sample has about 500,000 distinct CDR3 sequences, 15% to 20% seen once. What was sequenced was blood. Every receptor here comes from a woman in her 30s with Graves' ophthalmopathy. Both conserved end residues are part of each CDR3. D genes are given only for firm matches. The size entry is marked missing in some rows and otherwise reads once, few, many or a size class.

abundance: many; j_gene: TRBJ2-7; d_gene: TRBD2; v_gene: TRBV20-1; CDR3aa: CSASKSGRISYEQYF; CDR3nt: TGCAGTGCTAGTAAAAGCGGGAGAATCTCCTACGAGCAGTACTTC
abundance: many; j_gene: TRBJ2-5; d_gene: TRBD1; v_gene: TRBV2; CDR3aa: CASMQGVGEETQYF; CDR3nt: TGTGCCAGCATGCAGGGGGTAGGGGAAGAGACCCAGTACTTC
abundance: many; j_gene: TRBJ2-1; d_gene: TRBD2; v_gene: TRBV20-1; CDR3aa: CSAIAGVGNEQFF; CDR3nt: TGCAGTGCCATAGCGGGAGTAGGGAATGAGCAGTTCTTC
abundance: many; j_gene: TRBJ2-1; d_gene: TRBD2; v_gene: TRBV12-3/TRBV12-4; CDR3aa: CASRSGTSGHNEQFF; CDR3nt: TGTGCCAGCAGGAGCGGGACTAGCGGACACAATGAGCAGTTCTTC
abundance: NA; j_gene: TRBJ2-2; d_gene: NA; v_gene: TRBV10-1; CDR3aa: CASSERFTGELFF; CDR3nt: TGCGCCAGCAGTGAGAGGTTCACCGGGGAGCTGTTTTTT
abundance: NA; j_gene: TRBJ2-1; d_gene: NA; v_gene: TRBV6-4; CDR3aa: CASSNPGTLVSNEQFF; CDR3nt: TGTGCCAGCAGTAATCCCGGGACTCTCGTAAGCAATGAGCAGTTCTTC
abundance: NA; j_gene: TRBJ2-2; d_gene: TRBD2; v_gene: TRBV6-1; CDR3aa: CASRRQGGTGELFF; CDR3nt: TGTGCCAGCAGACGGCAGGGAGGGACCGGGGAGCTGTTTTTT
abundance: few; j_gene: TRBJ1-3; d_gene: NA; v_gene: TRBV7-2; CDR3aa: CASSPFGLYTISGNTIYF; CDR3nt: TGTGCCAGCAGCCCCTTTGGACTGTACACGATCTCTGGAAACACCATATATTTT
abundance: many; j_gene: TRBJ1-1; d_gene: TRBD1; v_gene: TRBV27; CDR3aa: CASSLATTGEAFF; CDR3nt: TGTGCCAGCAGTTTAGCCACGACAGGGGAAGCTTTCTTT
abundance: many; j_gene: TRBJ2-3; d_gene: TRBD2; v_gene: TRBV20-1; CDR3aa: CSAIPGLAGRTDTQYF; CDR3nt: TGCAGTGCTATTCCGGGACTAGCGGGACGGACAGATACGCAGTATTTT
abundance: many; j_gene: TRBJ1-5; d_gene: TRBD1; v_gene: TRBV12-3/TRBV12-4; CDR3aa: CASRWDSYNQPQHF; CDR3nt: TGTGCCAGCAGATGGGACAGTTACAATCAGCCCCAGCATTTT
abundance: few; j_gene: TRBJ2-3; d_gene: TRBD2; v_gene: TRBV5-4; CDR3aa: CASSLVAGGPADTQYF; CDR3nt: TGTGCCAGCAGCTTGGTTGCGGGAGGGCCTGCAGATACGCAGTATTTT
abundance: NA; j_gene: TRBJ2-3; d_gene: NA; v_gene: TRBV4-2; CDR3aa: CASSQRYYTDTQYF; CDR3nt: TGTGCCAGCAGCCAACGCTACTACACAGATACGCAGTATTTT
abundance: many; j_gene: TRBJ2-3; d_gene: TRBD2; v_gene: TRBV7-2; CDR3aa: CASSRTSGIPDTQYF; CDR3nt: TGTGCCAGCAGTAGGACTAGCGGGATCCCAGATACGCAGTATTTT
abundance: few; j_gene: TRBJ2-1; d_gene: NA; v_gene: TRBV20-1; CDR3aa: CSGRTGIGNEQFF; CDR3nt: TGCAGTGGAAGAACGGGAATCGGTAATGAGCAGTTCTTC
abundance: many; j_gene: TRBJ2-3; d_gene: NA; v_gene: TRBV3-1; CDR3aa: CASVAGGTDTQYF; CDR3nt: TGTGCCAGCGTTGCAGGGGGCACAGATACGCAGTATTTT
abundance: NA; j_gene: TRBJ2-7; d_gene: TRBD2; v_gene: TRBV4-3; CDR3aa: CASSQEPLAGGVYEQYF; CDR3nt: TGCGCCAGCAGCCAAGAACCCCTAGCGGGAGGAGTTTACGAGCAGTACTTC
abundance: many; j_gene: TRBJ2-1; d_gene: NA; v_gene: TRBV30; CDR3aa: CAWSFGGDPYNEQFF; CDR3nt: TGTGCCTGGAGTTTCGGGGGTGATCCCTACAATGAGCAGTTCTTC
abundance: few; j_gene: TRBJ2-5; d_gene: NA; v_gene: TRBV24-1; CDR3aa: CATSDTGLQETQYF; CDR3nt: TGTGCCACCAGTGATACAGGGTTACAAGAGACCCAGTACTTC
abundance: many; j_gene: TRBJ2-3; d_gene: TRBD1; v_gene: TRBV5-1; CDR3aa: CASQRGQPPDTQYF; CDR3nt: TGCGCCAGCCAGAGGGGGCAGCCTCCAGATACGCAGTATTTT
abundance: many; j_gene: TRBJ1-4; d_gene: NA; v_gene: TRBV20-1; CDR3aa: CSAATLGKLFF; CDR3nt: TGCAGTGCTGCAACCCTGGGAAAACTGTTTTTT
abundance: NA; j_gene: TRBJ2-2; d_gene: NA; v_gene: TRBV5-1; CDR3aa: CASSSGSSSTGELFF; CDR3nt: TGCGCCAGCAGCTCAGGGAGTTCGAGCACCGGGGAGCTGTTTTTT